The 28 T cell receptor beta chains given below trace back to one sample, sequenced in a study of graft-versus-host responses after intestinal transplantation. Repertoires were generated with immunoSEQ multiplex PCR, while TCRdb's copy carries only in-frame clones and drops some. In the table there are about 40,000 clones, roughly 89% of which are singletons. The sequences come from PBMCs, collected 260 to 270 days after transplant. These receptors all come from a human patient who received an intestinal transplant, so some T cells may come from the graft donor.

The rearrangement links TRBV12-5 to TRBJ1-1; no reliable D call. CDR3 length: 13 residues. Trimming took off 6 bases at V and 6 bases at J, with 14 bases between the two ends. Germline V CDR1 and CDR2: LGHNT, FRNRAP. As DNA, the CDR3 is TGTGCTAGTGGGATGCAGTCATACGCTGAAGCTTTCTTT. Residues: CASGMQSYAEAFF.

This chain uses TRBV5-6 with TRBJ1-2; TRBD1 aligns across 7 bases. There are 17 residues in the CDR3. Germline values: CDR1 SGHDT, CDR2 YYEEEE. After removal of 0 bases from V and 2 bases from J, the junction contained 10 bases not matched to a gene. In DNA form, the CDR3 reads TGTGCCAGCAGCTTGGCCCAGGACAGGCCCTCCAACTATGGCTACACCTTC. Residues: CASSLAQDRPSNYGYTF.

The genes are TRBV5-1 and TRBJ2-5; a weak D match, TRBD1 (6 bases). The CDR3 is 15 residues long. V dropped 2 bases and J dropped 0 bases, with 11 bases sitting between them. The germline V gene encodes CDR1 SGHRS and CDR2 YFSETQ. The CDR3 region is CASSFRTEYQETQYF. The CDR3 coding sequence is TGCGCCAGCAGCTTCCGGACAGAGTACCAAGAGACCCAGTACTTC.

The genes are TRBV9 and TRBJ1-2; 7 positions match TRBD1. The CDR3 spans 14 residues. Germline V CDR1 and CDR2: SGDLS, YYNGEE. The V segment lost 3 bases and the J segment 7 bases; nucleotides outside the gene matches: 9. The CDR3 DNA reads as TGTGCCAGCAGCGCCCCGACAGGGTTGTTTGGCTACACCTTC. The encoded protein is CASSAPTGLFGYTF.

This clone was detected only a few times. One junction end disagrees with the germline gene, perhaps due to a read error. This rearrangement joins TRBV5-1 to TRBJ1-2; D unclear. The CDR3 contains 15 residues. The V gene's germline CDR1 is SGHRS and CDR2 YFSETQ. The chain's CDR3 is CASSSREDPNYGYTF. DNA for the CDR3: TGTGCCAGCAGCTCCCGGGAGGACCCTAACTATGGCTACACCTTC.

The rearrangement joins TRBV11-3 to TRBJ1-1; TRBD1 aligns across 7 bases. Germline assignment: CDR1 SGHNT and CDR2 YENEEA. This CDR3 has 13 residues. V dropped 4 bases and J dropped 2; count of bases not matched to a gene: 1. CDR3 coding DNA: TGTGCCAGCAGCTGGGACAGCAACACTGAAGCTTTCTTT. Translated: CASSWDSNTEAFF.

This chain uses TRBV7-6 with TRBJ1-5; no clear D. Between the trimmed V and J ends, which lost 3 bases and 13 bases, there was a span of 4 bases. The length of the CDR3 is 9 residues. Germline lookup yields CDR1 SGHVS and CDR2 FNYEAQ. The CDR3 protein is CASSLTQHF. For the CDR3, the DNA is TGTGCCAGCAGCTTGACTCAGCATTTT. Full variable domain (missing parts from reference TRBV7-6 and TRBJ1-5): GAGVSQSPRYKVTKRGQDVALRCDPISGHVSLYWYRQALGQGPEFLTYFNYEAQQDKSGLPNDRFSAERPEGSISTLTIQRTEQRDSAMYRCASSLTQHFGDGTRLSIL.

The V and J genes are TRBV2 and TRBJ1-5; D is unclear. This CDR3 has 14 residues. Germline CDR1 and CDR2: SNHLY and FYNNEI. Trimming removed 0 bases from V and 7 bases from J, with 10 bases in between. CDR3 sequence: CASSEANPRQPQHF. In DNA, the CDR3 is TGTGCCAGCAGTGAAGCTAACCCGAGGCAGCCCCAGCATTTT.

The V call is TRBV29-1, the J call TRBJ2-7; 11 bases line up with TRBD1. CDR1 and CDR2 (germline): SQVTM, ANQGSEA. V gave up 1 base and J gave up 3 bases; unmatched junction bases: 5. The CDR3 runs 15 residues. CDR3 loop: CSVEVGQGASYEQYF. CDR3 DNA: TGCAGCGTTGAAGTAGGACAGGGGGCGAGCTACGAGCAGTACTTC.

This rearrangement joins TRBV18 to TRBJ2-5; D not resolved. Germline V lookup: CDR1 KGHSH, CDR2 LQKENI. The length of the CDR3 is 13 residues. Trimming left V 3 bases short and J 2 bases short, with 7 bases between. For the CDR3, the DNA is TGTGCCAGCTCACCGACGGAACAAGAGACCCAGTACTTC. Encoded protein: CASSPTEQETQYF.

V is TRBV21-1 and J is TRBJ2-2; the table's TRBD2 call for D was not verified on the DNA. TRBV21-1 is flagged as a pseudogene. This CDR3 is 16 amino acids long. CDR3 protein: CASSKLRGGLAGELFF. CDR3 DNA sequence: TGTGCCAGCAGCAAACTTCGGGGGGGCCTCGCCGGGGAGCTGTTTTTT.

Only one count was recorded for this clone. This chain joins TRBV27 and TRBJ2-7, with 11 bases identical to TRBD1. Germline CDR1 reads MNHEY; CDR2 reads SMNVEV (reference sequence). There are 15 residues in the CDR3. J lost 5 bases, V lost 4 bases, and 7 bases had no gene match. DNA of the CDR3: TGTGCCAGCAGTTCAAAGGACAGGGGGCACGACGAGCAGTACTTC. It codes for CASSSKDRGHDEQYF.

V gene TRBV10-2 combines with J gene TRBJ2-4; 7 nucleotides line up with TRBD2. Germline-derived CDR1 and CDR2 are WSHSY and SAAADI. The junction had 6 bases not matched to a gene; V was cut back by 7 bases and J by 6 bases. The CDR3 is 13 amino acids. CDR3 residues: CASKPGGSNIQYF. The DNA for the CDR3 is TGCGCCAGCAAACCCGGGGGGTCAAACATTCAGTACTTC.

The chain recombines TRBV6-1 with TRBJ1-6; 7 nucleotides align to TRBD1. Germline CDR1 is MNHNS and CDR2 is SASEGT. Trimming cost V 6 bases and J 8 bases; bases outside gene matches: 10. The CDR3 is made up of 15 amino acids. The CDR3, as DNA: TGTGCCAGCAGCACGACCGGGACAGACTATTCACCCCTCCACTTT. It specifies CASSTTGTDYSPLHF.

This sequence joins TRBV25-1 and TRBJ2-1, with D possibly matching TRBD1 (5 bases). CDR3 length: 14 residues. V was shortened by 4 bases and J by 8 bases, with 15 bases between the two germline ends. The germline V gene encodes CDR1 MGHDK and CDR2 SYGVNS. This chain's CDR3 is CASSGGSLLYEQFF. CDR3 bases: TGTGCCAGCAGTGGGGGCTCTCTACTCTATGAGCAGTTCTTC.

Only one count was recorded for this clone. The chain uses TRBV20-1 and TRBJ1-2; D ambiguous. Trimming pared 3 bases from V and 4 bases from J, leaving 6 bases between. Germline V gene lookup returns CDR1 DFQATT and CDR2 SNEGSKA (reference sequence). The CDR3 spans 11 residues. This CDR3 is CSASYSYGYTF. CDR3 sequence (DNA): TGCAGTGCTAGCTACAGCTATGGCTACACCTTC.

The genes are TRBV6-5 and TRBJ2-1, with a possible D match to TRBD1 (6 bases). The CDR3 has 15 amino acids. In germline, CDR1 is MNHEY, CDR2 SVGAGI. Between the trimmed V and J ends, which lost 5 bases and 2 bases, there was a span of 13 bases. The DNA of the CDR3 is TGTGCCAGCAGTCGTCAGGGGTTAACCTACAATGAGCAGTTCTTC. This encodes CASSRQGLTYNEQFF.

This chain joins TRBV19 and TRBJ2-1; 9 positions match TRBD1. The J segment lost 8 bases and the V segment lost 6 bases, leaving 5 bases of the junction unmatched. Germline values: CDR1 LNHDA, CDR2 SQIVND (reference sequence). The CDR3 is 13 residues long. The CDR3 DNA is TGTGCCAGTAGCCTACAGGGGGCTGATGAGCAGTTCTTC. Protein sequence: CASSLQGADEQFF.

The chain links TRBV10-3 to TRBJ1-1, with TRBD1 matching 8 bases. The CDR3 covers 17 residues. The V segment lost 3 bases and the J segment 2 bases; nucleotides outside the gene matches: 11. Germline V lookup: CDR1 ENHRY, CDR2 SYGVKD. The CDR3 nucleotides read TGTGCCATCAGTGATTTCGGACAGGGATTAGGTAACACTGAAGCTTTCTTT. Translation: CAISDFGQGLGNTEAFF.

The chain carries TRBV6-5 and TRBJ1-6; 7 nucleotides line up with TRBD1. The CDR3 has 13 amino acids. CDR1 MNHEY and CDR2 SVGAGI come from the germline V gene. V trimming: 7 bases; J trimming: 9 bases; junction bases outside the gene matches: 6. Here the CDR3 DNA reads TGTGCCAGCACCTCAGGGGGAACTTCACCCCTCCACTTT. Translated: CASTSGGTSPLHF.

The chain uses TRBV5-6 and TRBJ2-3; 9 nucleotides match TRBD1. The CDR3 runs 17 residues. The ends lost 2 bases at V and 2 bases at J; junction bases unmatched: 9. From germline, CDR1 is SGHDT and CDR2 YYEEEE. The DNA for the CDR3 is TGTGCCAGCAGCTTCCGACCGGGACAGGGCTCCACAGATACGCAGTATTTT. Its protein product is CASSFRPGQGSTDTQYF. Drawing the rest from reference TRBV5-6 and TRBJ2-3, the complete variable domain is DAGVTQSPTHLIKTRGQQVTLRCSPKSGHDTVSWYQQALGQGPQFIFQYYEEEERQRGNFPDRFSGHQFPNYSSELNVNALLLGDSALYLCASSFRPGQGSTDTQYFGPGTRLTVL.

The V gene is TRBV6-5, the J gene TRBJ2-2; D remains ambiguous. The CDR3 runs to 12 residues. Trimming pared 2 bases from V and 4 bases from J, leaving 2 bases between. Germline CDR1 MNHEY, CDR2 SVGAGI. The CDR3 DNA reads TGTGCCAGCAGTTACCCCACCGGGGAGCTGTTTTTT. Translated: CASSYPTGELFF.

This sequence joins TRBV7-6 and TRBJ2-7, with D perhaps matching TRBD1 (6 bases). The CDR3 has 13 amino acids. The V and J ends lost 5 bases and 4 bases respectively, with 12 bases between them. Germline-derived CDR1 and CDR2 are SGHVS and FNYEAQ. The CDR3 DNA reads as TGTGCCAGCAGCCCCACTGACAGGTACGAGCAGTACTTC. It encodes CASSPTDRYEQYF.

The chain has TRBV5-1 and TRBJ2-7; the match to TRBD1 covers 10 bases. J gave up 4 bases and V 6 bases, and 4 bases lay outside the gene matches. Germline values: CDR1 SGHRS, CDR2 YFSETQ. The CDR3 length is 13 residues. The CDR3 region has the DNA TGCGCCAGCAATGGACAGGGGGTTTACGAGCAGTACTTC. The encoded protein is CASNGQGVYEQYF.

The V call is TRBV6-1, the J call TRBJ2-5; D is perhaps TRBD2 (5 bases). The CDR3 consists of 12 residues. The V end was cut by 6 bases, the J end by 7 bases, with 12 bases between. Germline-derived CDR1 and CDR2 are MNHNS and SASEGT. The CDR3 loop is CASSPPEGTQYF. In nucleotides, the CDR3 is TGTGCCAGCAGCCCCCCTGAGGGGACCCAGTACTTC.

The V gene is TRBV6-6, the J gene TRBJ1-2; D remains unclear. Trimming stripped 6 bases from V and 0 bases from J, with 14 bases between. The germline gives CDR1 MNHNY, CDR2 SVGAGI (reference sequence). The CDR3 is made up of 15 amino acids. In DNA, the CDR3 is TGTGCCAGCAGCCGTCTCGACACGGCTAACTATGGCTACACCTTC. Protein product: CASSRLDTANYGYTF.

The chain joins TRBV14 to TRBJ1-1; tentative D call: TRBD1 (5 bases). Germline values: CDR1 SGHDN, CDR2 FVKESK. The CDR3 length is 16 residues. V lost 5 bases and J lost 6, with 22 bases in between. The DNA of the CDR3 is TGTGCCAGCAGCGCAATAGGTTTTACATGGGACCCTGAAGCTTTCTTT. Translating gives CASSAIGFTWDPEAFF.

The V call is TRBV11-2, the J call TRBJ2-7, with TRBD1 identical over 10 bases. Trimming removed 4 bases from V and 4 bases from J; junction bases left unmatched: 7. The CDR3 extends over 15 amino acids. Germline V gives CDR1 SGHAT, CDR2 FQNNGV. The CDR3 here is CASSYPDRGLYEQYF. DNA of the CDR3: TGTGCCAGCAGCTACCCTGACAGGGGGCTTTACGAGCAGTACTTC.